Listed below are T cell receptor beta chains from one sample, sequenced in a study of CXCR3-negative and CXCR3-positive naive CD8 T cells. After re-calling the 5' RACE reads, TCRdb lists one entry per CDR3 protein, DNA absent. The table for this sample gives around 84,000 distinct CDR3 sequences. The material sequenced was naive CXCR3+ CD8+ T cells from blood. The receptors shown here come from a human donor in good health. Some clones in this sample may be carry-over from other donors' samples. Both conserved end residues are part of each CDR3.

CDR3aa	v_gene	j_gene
CSVVWEGRADTQYF	TRBV29-1	TRBJ2-3
CASSPADSYEQYF	TRBV9	TRBJ2-7
CSAPGGGGEQYF	TRBV29-1	TRBJ2-7
CASSLGTTSTDTQYF	TRBV7-2	TRBJ2-3
CASSLGSGVAYEQYF	TRBV5-1	TRBJ2-7
CASNIRPTGRQFF	TRBV27	TRBJ2-1
CASSFYGSGANVLTF	TRBV28	TRBJ2-6
CSASGGGDLDEQYF	TRBV20-1	TRBJ2-7
CASSSQGSSYGYTF	TRBV7-9	TRBJ1-2
CASSSRLAGVLFF	TRBV9	TRBJ2-1
CASSFRLLGYEQYF	TRBV28	TRBJ2-7
CASSLAASGGQETQYF	TRBV11-2	TRBJ2-5
CASSTGTGFSTDTQYF	TRBV7-9	TRBJ2-3
CASIGQGGHEQYF	TRBV28	TRBJ2-7
CSATDRSLYEQYF	TRBV20-1	TRBJ2-7
CASSSGTSAKGDTQYF	TRBV7-9	TRBJ2-3
CASSLRGQGPSYEQYF	TRBV13	TRBJ2-7
CASSQDPTNEQYF	TRBV4-1	TRBJ2-7
CASSPGTPVLDEQFF	TRBV28	TRBJ2-1
CASSKARNEKLFF	TRBV21-1	TRBJ1-4
CASSYDQFGTGGGYTF	TRBV6-5	TRBJ1-2
CASSGPGNTGELFF	TRBV2	TRBJ2-2
CASSLNGRSSYNEQFF	TRBV12-3/TRBV12-4	TRBJ2-1
CASSLRDRYGYTF	TRBV28	TRBJ1-2
CASSYSLYSGTSDNEQYF	TRBV6-5	TRBJ2-7
CASSTGVVNTEAFF	TRBV4-3	TRBJ1-1
CASSSSRMNTGELFF	TRBV5-1	TRBJ2-2
CASSFGGSTEAFF	TRBV13	TRBJ1-1
CASDSGSLADTQYF	TRBV12-3/TRBV12-4	TRBJ2-3
CASSLSGSRFQETQYF	TRBV12-3/TRBV12-4	TRBJ2-5
CASSSTWEGGETQYF	TRBV5-5	TRBJ2-5
CASSVQGRTEAFF	TRBV6-4	TRBJ1-1
CASSHRTRGPYEQYF	TRBV28	TRBJ2-7
CSATGGPNNEQFF	TRBV20-1	TRBJ2-1
CASSYSISVGETQYF	TRBV6-5	TRBJ2-5
CASSPGTGVEKLFF	TRBV12-3/TRBV12-4	TRBJ1-4
CASSLADRNEQYF	TRBV13	TRBJ2-7
CASSSSLEQYF	TRBV7-9	TRBJ2-7
CAIYTPTDNEQFF	TRBV12-3/TRBV12-4	TRBJ2-1
CASSQERETQYF	TRBV4-2	TRBJ2-5